This T cell receptor beta chain was sequenced during a study of blood T cells in healthy people across ages. The CDR3 consists of 17 residues. V shed 0 bases, J shed 4 bases, and the junction held 7 bases outside the gene matches. Germline lookup yields CDR1 LGHDT and CDR2 YNNKEL (reference sequence). Sample-barcoded 5' priming and a J-beta primer mix drove a second PCR of about 6 to 12 cycles. TCRdb re-derived calls from the 5' RACE reads in MiXCR, one entry per CDR3 protein. The data show 790,000 or so distinct CDR3 sequences, 46% seen once. The clonotype was recovered from a man at least 80 years old in good health. The material sequenced was blood. V is TRBV3-1 and J is TRBJ2-3, with 10 positions matching TRBD2. CDR3 sequence (DNA): TGTGCCAGCAGCCAAGAAGTGGCTAGCGGGAGCTCAGATACGCAGTATTTT. Encoded protein: CASSQEVASGSSDTQYF.